The 25 T cell receptor beta chains below come from one sample, sequenced in a study of molecular identifiers for immune sequencing clone quantification. One entry per CDR3 protein results from TCRdb running MiXCR on the PCR reads. Of approximately 550,000 distinct CDR3 sequences listed, around 21% were seen once; the top ten hold roughly 0.81%. Sequencing was performed on naive CD8+ T cells from blood, with Jurkat cell RNA spiked in. This sample's subset: FACS-sorted CD8+CD4-CCR7+CD45RA+ naive T cells. The receptors were sampled from a human donor in good health. Some libraries in this study had Jurkat cell RNA spiked in.

This clonotype has at least ten counts. The rearrangement uses TRBV6-2 or TRBV6-3 and TRBJ1-1; D gene uncertain. V lost 4 bases and J lost 4, with 16 bases in between. Germline-derived CDR1 and CDR2 are MNHEY and SVGEGT. The CDR3 is 15 amino acids. CDR3 in amino acids: CASSSPNYLRTEAFF. The CDR3 coding sequence is TGTGCCAGCAGTTCTCCTAATTATTTGCGCACTGAAGCTTTCTTT.

Only a few counts were recorded for this clonotype. This CDR3 reads CASTRQGRTEAFF. In DNA form, the CDR3 reads TGTGCCAGCACCCGACAGGGAAGGACTGAAGCTTTCTTT. This rearrangement joins TRBV25-1 to TRBJ1-1; 7 bases line up with TRBD1. V trimming: 7 bases; J trimming: 5 bases; junction bases outside the gene matches: 7. Germline CDR1 and CDR2: MGHDK and SYGVNS. This CDR3 spans 13 amino acids.

There are many counts of this clonotype. The chain joins TRBV4-1 to TRBJ1-1, with 7 bases aligning to TRBD1. Unmatched junction bases numbered 10, after V lost 5 bases and J lost 7 bases. The CDR3 is made up of 14 amino acids. The germline V gene encodes CDR1 MGHRA and CDR2 YSYEKL. The CDR3 is CASSGAGGWDEAFF. The CDR3 coding sequence is TGCGCCAGCAGCGGGGCAGGGGGTTGGGATGAAGCTTTCTTT.

This clonotype was observed a few times. This chain connects TRBV6-2 or TRBV6-3 to TRBJ2-1; 7 nucleotides agree with TRBD2. CDR3 length equals 12 residues. Germline values: CDR1 MNHEY, CDR2 SVGEGT. V shed 8 bases, J shed 15 bases, and the junction held 13 bases outside the gene matches. CDR3 DNA: TGTGCCAGCGGGGAGGGAGGGCCGGTCTTGTTCTTC. Its translation: CASGEGGPVLFF.

This chain connects TRBV12-3 or TRBV12-4 to TRBJ2-7; 9 nucleotides match TRBD2. V lost 6 bases and J lost 4; bases outside the gene matches: 16. The CDR3 is 17 residues long. CDR3 in amino acids: CASRRDQPGLASYEQYF. The DNA for the CDR3 is TGTGCCAGCAGAAGAGATCAGCCGGGACTAGCTTCTTACGAGCAGTACTTC.

The gene calls are TRBV6-5 and TRBJ2-7; the match to TRBD1 covers 9 bases. V lost 4 bases, J lost 2 bases, and 6 bases stayed unmatched. The CDR3 is made up of 15 amino acids. Per the germline V gene, CDR1 is MNHEY and CDR2 is SVGAGI. The CDR3 is CASSSGTGPAYEQYF. As DNA, the CDR3 is TGTGCCAGCAGTTCCGGGACAGGGCCCGCCTACGAGCAGTACTTC.

This clonotype was seen a handful of times. The rearrangement links TRBV7-9 to TRBJ2-1; TRBD1 is a possible D gene (8 bases). Per the germline V gene, CDR1 is SEHNR and CDR2 is FQNEAQ (reference sequence). Trimming took 4 bases from V and 7 from J, leaving 20 bases between them. The CDR3 length is 16 residues. The CDR3 sequence: CASSSEGGTGPNEQFF. CDR3 in DNA: TGTGCCAGCAGCTCGGAGGGGGGGACAGGCCCTAATGAGCAGTTCTTC.

This clonotype was detected only a few times. The chain has TRBV30 and TRBJ2-7; perhaps TRBD1 as D (6 bases). CDR1 and CDR2 (germline): GTSNPN, SVGIG (reference sequence). CDR3 length equals 12 residues. V lost 4 bases, J lost 2 bases, and 9 bases lay in between. CDR3 sequence: CAWKGDTYEQYF. CDR3 DNA: TGTGCCTGGAAGGGGGACACCTACGAGCAGTACTTC.

In its sample, this clonotype was seen many times. V usage is TRBV11-2 and J usage is TRBJ2-3; D remains unclear. The CDR3 consists of 13 residues. Trimming pared 7 bases from V and 6 bases from J, leaving 14 bases between. Germline loops: CDR1 SGHAT, CDR2 FQNNGV. The CDR3 region is CASNHPTGDTQYF. As DNA, the CDR3 is TGTGCCAGCAACCACCCCACCGGGGATACGCAGTATTTT.

The chain employs TRBV7-9 and TRBJ2-5, with D possibly called TRBD1 or TRBD2 (5 bases each). V lost 2 bases and J lost 4, with 8 bases in between. The germline gives CDR1 SEHNR, CDR2 FQNEAQ (reference sequence). The CDR3 is 13 amino acids. CDR3 residues: CASSLQGVETQYF. DNA for the CDR3: TGTGCCAGCAGCTTACAGGGAGTAGAGACCCAGTACTTC.

This clonotype was seen many times. This sequence joins TRBV7-2 and TRBJ2-1; TRBD1 or TRBD2 may be the D gene (5 bases each). CDR1 and CDR2 from the germline V gene are SGHTA and FQGNSA. This CDR3 has 15 residues. V lost 7 bases and J 0 bases, leaving 13 bases between the germline ends. The CDR3 loop reads CASKTGTRSYNEQFF. Here the CDR3 DNA reads TGTGCCAGCAAAACCGGGACCCGCTCCTACAATGAGCAGTTCTTC.

The chain combines TRBV7-9 with TRBJ2-5; 14 bases fit TRBD2. CDR1 is SEHNR, CDR2 FQNEAQ, per germline (reference sequence). The J segment lost 2 bases and the V segment lost 1 base, leaving 15 bases of the junction unmatched. There are 21 residues in the CDR3. Here the CDR3 DNA reads TGTGCCAGCAGCTTAGTAGCCGCCCCGGGACTAGCGGGAGAAGAACAAGAGACCCAGTACTTC. Its protein is CASSLVAAPGLAGEEQETQYF.

With regard to this clonotype: An end of the junction differs from the germline gene, which may be a read error. The V gene is TRBV4-1, the J gene TRBJ2-1, with 11 bases identical to TRBD2. The CDR3 spans 15 residues. Germline V CDR1 and CDR2: MGHRA, YSYEKL. CDR3 loop: CASSPGLADYNGQFF. The CDR3 DNA sequence: TGCGCCAGCAGCCCGGGACTAGCGGACTACAATGGGCAGTTCTTC.

CDR3 sequence reads: CASSLLGRQGMSNQPQHF. CDR3 nucleotides: TGTGCCAGCAGTTTATTAGGGAGGCAGGGTATGAGCAATCAGCCCCAGCATTTT. This chain links TRBV27 with TRBJ1-5, with a weak D call TRBD1 (5 bases). V lost 1 base and J 1 base, leaving 17 bases between the germline ends. Germline CDR1 reads MNHEY; CDR2 reads SMNVEV (reference sequence). There are 18 residues in the CDR3.

This clonotype was counted a few times. The gene calls are TRBV7-9 and TRBJ2-5; 7 nucleotides match TRBD2. CDR1 is SEHNR and CDR2 is FQNEAQ in the germline V gene (reference sequence). Germline trimming cut 0 bases from V and 4 bases from J; bases unmatched to any gene: 2. This CDR3 has 14 residues. The CDR3 nucleotides are TGTGCCAGCAGCTTAGCTGTAGCGGGAGAGACCCAGTACTTC. Its translation is CASSLAVAGETQYF.

The table lists this clonotype with many counts. The chain has TRBV27 and TRBJ1-5; D is unclear. The CDR3 contains 14 residues. Trimming shortened V by 3 bases and J by 1 base, and 7 bases separated the two germline ends. Germline V lookup: CDR1 MNHEY, CDR2 SMNVEV (reference sequence). The CDR3, as DNA: TGTGCCAGCAGTTTTTCCGTCAGCAATCAGCCCCAGCATTTT. This translates into CASSFSVSNQPQHF.

This chain connects TRBV7-6 to TRBJ2-5; TRBD1 matches 11 bases. The CDR3 has 16 residues. In germline, CDR1 is SGHVS, CDR2 FNYEAQ. The trim removed 1 base at V and 1 base at J, leaving 2 bases unmatched. The CDR3 region has the DNA TGTGCCAGCAGCTTAGGGACAGGGGGCTCCCAAGAGACCCAGTACTTC. Protein: CASSLGTGGSQETQYF. Using reference TRBV7-6 and TRBJ2-5 for the parts outside the CDR3, the full variable domain is GAGVSQSPRYKVTKRGQDVALRCDPISGHVSLYWYRQALGQGPEFLTYFNYEAQQDKSGLPNDRFSAERPEGSISTLTIQRTEQRDSAMYRCASSLGTGGSQETQYFGPGTRLLVL.

This clonotype was seen many times. The rearrangement uses TRBV2 and TRBJ1-3; no definite D call. V lost 6 bases to trimming and J lost 0 bases, with 21 bases between them. Germline CDR1 is SNHLY and CDR2 is FYNNEI. The CDR3 is 18 residues long. As DNA, the CDR3 is TGTGCCAGCAGCGCATGGAGACCGAACGGAGGCTCTGGAAACACCATATATTTT. It encodes CASSAWRPNGGSGNTIYF.

This clonotype was observed at least ten times. The chain has TRBV12-3 or TRBV12-4 and TRBJ1-1; D remains ambiguous. The CDR3 totals 13 residues. V lost 7 bases, J lost 6 bases, and 15 bases lay in between. The CDR3 sequence is CASTSISWSEAFF. The CDR3 nucleotides are TGTGCCAGCACCTCGATTTCTTGGTCTGAAGCTTTCTTT.

The chain joins TRBV7-3 to TRBJ2-1; possible D gene TRBD2, 6 bases. There are 12 residues in the CDR3. V lost 5 bases and J 10 bases, leaving 12 bases between the germline ends. CDR1 is SGHTA, CDR2 FQGTGA, per germline. CDR3 nucleotide sequence: TGTGCCAGCAGCCAGACTAGGGGCGAGCAGTTCTTC. Translated: CASSQTRGEQFF.

This clonotype was seen at least ten times. The gene calls are TRBV18 and TRBJ2-3; D perhaps matches TRBD2 (5 bases). Trimming left V 0 bases short and J 0 bases short, with 7 bases between. This CDR3 contains 15 residues. Germline CDR1 reads KGHSH; CDR2 reads LQKENI. The CDR3 sequence: CASSPPRESTDTQYF. CDR3 nucleotide sequence: TGTGCCAGCTCACCACCGAGGGAAAGCACAGATACGCAGTATTTT.

The V call is TRBV20-1, the J call TRBJ2-3; TRBD2 matches at 8 bases. CDR1 and CDR2 from the germline V gene are DFQATT and SNEGSKA (reference sequence). The CDR3 spans 15 residues. J was trimmed by 5 bases and V by 3 bases; bases with no gene match: 10. The CDR3 reads CSASPPSGWLDTQYF. The CDR3 nucleotides read TGCAGTGCTAGTCCACCTAGCGGGTGGTTAGATACGCAGTATTTT.

The chain carries TRBV15 and TRBJ1-3; D is uncertain. Germline assignment: CDR1 LNHNV and CDR2 YYDKDF (reference sequence). The CDR3 consists of 17 residues. V was shortened by 0 bases and J by 4 bases, with 16 bases between the two germline ends. This CDR3 is CATSRDWDPSGGNTIYF. CDR3 in DNA: TGTGCCACCAGCAGAGATTGGGATCCATCGGGAGGAAACACCATATATTTT.

V is TRBV5-1 and J is TRBJ1-1; D ambiguous. Germline CDR1 reads SGHRS; CDR2 reads YFSETQ. This CDR3 is built from 14 residues. V shed 0 bases and J shed 6 bases, with 12 bases lying between them. CDR3 sequence: CASSLEAANAEAFF. The CDR3 nucleotides read TGCGCCAGCAGCTTGGAGGCGGCAAACGCTGAAGCTTTCTTT. Full variable domain (remainder filled in from reference TRBV5-1 and TRBJ1-1): KAGVTQTPRYLIKTRGQQVTLSCSPISGHRSVSWYQQTPGQGLQFLFEYFSETQRNKGNFPGRFSGRQFSNSRSEMNVSTLELGDSALYLCASSLEAANAEAFFGQGTRLTVV.

This clonotype has at least ten counts. This chain joins TRBV30 and TRBJ1-1; D gene unclear. CDR1 is GTSNPN, CDR2 SVGIG, per germline (reference sequence). This CDR3 contains 12 residues. V was trimmed by 3 bases and J by 0 bases, leaving 5 bases between them. The CDR3 spells CAWSWVNTEAFF. The CDR3, as DNA: TGTGCCTGGAGCTGGGTGAACACTGAAGCTTTCTTT.